The 31 T cell receptor beta chains below come from one sample, sequenced in a study of blood T cell repertoires in COVID-19. The method was immunoSEQ multiplex PCR; TCRdb's version includes in-frame clones alone and lacks a portion of them. The sample holds roughly 300,000 clones, about 88% seen once. The sample was PBMCs or T cells enriched from blood (not recorded which). All receptors come from a woman younger than 45 who had recovered from COVID-19.

The V and J genes are TRBV11-2 and TRBJ2-4, with TRBD2 matching over 7 bases. After removal of 0 bases from V and 0 bases from J, the junction contained 8 bases not matched to a gene. The CDR3 runs 18 residues. Germline values: CDR1 SGHAT, CDR2 FQNNGV. The CDR3, as DNA: TGTGCCAGCAGCTTAGATTTAGCCGGGGGGAAAGCCAAAAACATTCAGTACTTC. The encoded protein is CASSLDLAGGKAKNIQYF.

The CDR3 region is CASSQMRDGEQYF. The CDR3 DNA follows: TGTGCCAGCAGTCAGATGAGGGATGGAGAGCAGTACTTC. This chain joins TRBV6-5 and TRBJ2-7; D may be TRBD2 (5 bases). The V gene lost 5 bases and the J gene lost 7 bases, with 15 bases spanning the gap. CDR1 is MNHEY and CDR2 is SVGAGI in the germline V gene. The CDR3 consists of 13 residues.

The CDR3 sequence is CASSLDLVSSYNSPLHF. Written as DNA, the CDR3 is TGCGCCAGCAGCTTGGATCTGGTGAGCTCCTATAATTCACCCCTCCACTTT. This rearrangement joins TRBV5-1 to TRBJ1-6, with no clear D. V was trimmed by 0 bases and J by 0 bases, leaving 10 bases between them. The CDR3 length is 17 residues. Germline assignment: CDR1 SGHRS and CDR2 YFSETQ.

This rearrangement joins TRBV7-2 to TRBJ1-5; D possibly corresponds to TRBD1 (6 bases). Trimming left V 4 bases short and J 2 bases short, with 21 bases between. Germline loops: CDR1 SGHTA, CDR2 FQGNSA. The CDR3 runs 18 residues. The CDR3 nucleotides are TGTGCCAGCAGCTCAGCCTTATCCCCAGGGGCTGGCAATCAGCCCCAGCATTTT. Protein: CASSSALSPGAGNQPQHF.

Only a few counts were recorded for this clone. This chain connects TRBV27 to TRBJ2-3, with D unclear. V lost 6 bases to trimming and J lost 0 bases, with 16 bases between them. Germline V gives CDR1 MNHEY, CDR2 SMNVEV (reference sequence). This CDR3 spans 16 amino acids. The CDR3 bases are TGTGCCAGCAGGGAGAGATTGACCCTAAGCACAGATACGCAGTATTTT. This translates into CASRERLTLSTDTQYF.

V gene TRBV19 combines with J gene TRBJ1-3; 9 bases match TRBD1. The junction had 12 bases not matched to a gene; V was cut back by 8 bases and J by 1 base. CDR3 size: 17 residues. Germline V gene lookup returns CDR1 LNHDA and CDR2 SQIVND (reference sequence). CDR3 in amino acids: CASRRTGDDPSGNTIYF. CDR3 nucleotide sequence: TGTGCCAGTCGAAGGACAGGGGACGACCCTTCTGGAAACACCATATATTTT.

The V gene is TRBV28, the J gene TRBJ2-3, with 11 bases identical to TRBD2. Germline CDR1 is MDHEN and CDR2 is SYDVKM. V gave up 7 bases and J gave up 7 bases; unmatched junction bases: 10. The CDR3 has 15 amino acids. The CDR3 loop is CASTETSGVRNTQYF. The CDR3 coding sequence is TGTGCCAGCACCGAGACTAGCGGGGTACGAAATACGCAGTATTTT.

J is TRBJ1-5 and V is TRBV19; D is ambiguous. There are 15 residues in the CDR3. Trimming took 4 bases from V and 2 from J, leaving 12 bases between them. The germline CDR1 and CDR2 sequences are LNHDA and SQIVND (reference sequence). DNA for the CDR3: TGTGCCAGTAGTACCCAAGGAGTAGGCAATCAGCCCCAGCATTTT. It is translated as CASSTQGVGNQPQHF.

The rearrangement uses TRBV9 and TRBJ1-3; D remains unclear. V was pared by 6 bases and J by 2 bases, with 15 bases between. The CDR3 runs to 15 residues. Germline V lookup: CDR1 SGDLS, CDR2 YYNGEE. For the CDR3, the DNA is TGTGCCAGCAACAACGCAGGAGGGCCTGGAAACACCATATATTTT. It specifies CASNNAGGPGNTIYF. The entire variable domain, with the rest obtained from reference TRBV9 and TRBJ1-3, is as follows: DSGVTQTPKHLITATGQRVTLRCSPRSGDLSVYWYQQSLDQGLQFLIQYYNGEERAKGNILERFSAQQFPDLHSELNLSSLELGDSALYFCASNNAGGPGNTIYFGEGSWLTVV.

Only a few counts were recorded for this clone. The chain couples TRBV11-3 to TRBJ1-1; no clear D gene. The germline V gene has CDR1 SGHNT and CDR2 YENEEA. Deletions cut 6 bases from V and 8 bases from J, with 7 bases between. This CDR3 contains 10 residues. The DNA for the CDR3 is TGTGCCAGCAGTCCCCCAGAAGCTTTCTTT. It yields the protein CASSPPEAFF.

In nucleotides, the CDR3 is TGTGCCAGCTCACCATCCCAAGACAGTGGTGGTGGCTACACCTTC. This sequence encodes CASSPSQDSGGGYTF. The chain combines TRBV18 with TRBJ1-2; D may be TRBD1 (5 bases). V was cut by 2 bases and J by 7 bases, with 17 bases left in between. CDR1 is KGHSH, CDR2 LQKENI, per germline. This CDR3 region has 15 residues.

This chain joins TRBV12-3 or TRBV12-4 and TRBJ1-4; 7 nucleotides match TRBD1. The V and J ends lost 4 bases and 7 bases, in that order; junction bases with no gene match: 3. The CDR3 has 13 residues. The CDR3 bases are TGTGCCAGCAGTTCGACAGGGACTGAAAAACTGTTTTTT. Amino acids: CASSSTGTEKLFF.

This clone was counted only a few times. The V and J genes are TRBV7-2 and TRBJ1-1, with D tentatively TRBD1 (6 bases). The CDR3 contains 15 residues. Trimming left V 5 bases short and J 7 bases short, with 20 bases between. Germline V lookup: CDR1 SGHTA, CDR2 FQGNSA. The DNA of the CDR3 is TGTGCCAGCAGCCCCGGTCCACAGGCACAGGGTGAAGCTTTCTTT. It translates to CASSPGPQAQGEAFF.

This chain joins TRBV28 and TRBJ1-1, with TRBD1 identical over 7 bases. The CDR3 runs to 15 residues. Germline V gives CDR1 MDHEN, CDR2 SYDVKM. The V segment lost 4 bases and the J segment 1 base; nucleotides outside the gene matches: 6. The CDR3 spells CASSSPGQANTEAFF. In DNA form, the CDR3 reads TGTGCCAGCAGTTCCCCCGGACAGGCGAACACTGAAGCTTTCTTT.

The V call is TRBV9, the J call TRBJ2-2; D gene uncertain. Germline V gene sequence: CDR1 SGDLS, CDR2 YYNGEE. V was pared by 4 bases and J by 10 bases, with 17 bases between. The CDR3 is 14 amino acids. The CDR3 sequence is CASSPRTELVELFF. CDR3 coding DNA: TGTGCCAGCAGCCCGCGCACCGAGCTGGTGGAGCTGTTTTTT.

The chain recombines TRBV12-3 or TRBV12-4 with TRBJ2-3; D may be TRBD2 (5 bases). The CDR3 runs 13 residues. The V end lost 3 bases, the J end lost 5 bases, and 9 bases lay between the germline ends. In DNA, the CDR3 is TGTGCCAGCAGTTTTTCGGGGATAGATACGCAGTATTTT. This sequence encodes CASSFSGIDTQYF.

The V call is TRBV2, the J call TRBJ1-1, with D perhaps matching TRBD1 (6 bases). The V end was cut by 10 bases, the J end by 1 base, with 13 bases between. CDR1 and CDR2 (germline): SNHLY, FYNNEI. CDR3 size: 13 residues. This chain's CDR3 is CATPGGQNTEAFF. CDR3 bases: TGTGCCACCCCGGGGGGACAGAACACTGAAGCTTTCTTT.

The gene calls are TRBV5-1 and TRBJ2-7; 12 bases agree with TRBD2. The J segment lost 3 bases and the V segment lost 0 bases, leaving 1 base of the junction unmatched. The length of the CDR3 is 15 residues. Germline V gene lookup returns CDR1 SGHRS and CDR2 YFSETQ. The CDR3 coding sequence is TGCGCCAGCAGCTTGGGACTAGCGGGAGTCTACGAGCAGTACTTC. Its protein product is CASSLGLAGVYEQYF.

Only one count was recorded for this clone. The rearrangement uses TRBV28 and TRBJ1-5; D gene uncertain. The CDR3 extends over 13 amino acids. Trimming stripped 3 bases from V and 4 bases from J, with 7 bases between. Looked up from germline, CDR1 is MDHEN and CDR2 is SYDVKM. CDR3 bases: TGTGCCAGCAGTTTCCAGGTAAATCAGCCCCAGCATTTT. Translating it yields CASSFQVNQPQHF.

Notes on this clone: Other DNA sequences of this sample code for an identical CDR3. The rearrangement uses TRBV27 and TRBJ2-7; TRBD2 agrees at 10 bases. CDR3 size: 13 residues. Germline CDR1 MNHEY, CDR2 SMNVEV (reference sequence). J gave up 6 bases and V 2 bases, and 1 base lay outside the gene matches. The CDR3 sequence is CASSLIAGGEQYF. DNA for the CDR3: TGTGCCAGCAGTTTAATAGCGGGGGGCGAGCAGTACTTC.

V gene TRBV19 combines with J gene TRBJ2-1; 7 bases match TRBD2. Germline V gene lookup returns CDR1 LNHDA and CDR2 SQIVND (reference sequence). This CDR3 is 16 amino acids long. J was trimmed by 2 bases and V by 3 bases; bases with no gene match: 7. In DNA, the CDR3 is TGTGCCAGTAGTATCTCACGGGGGGTCACCTACAATGAGCAGTTCTTC. It translates to CASSISRGVTYNEQFF.

This chain joins TRBV27 and TRBJ1-2; 7 nucleotides line up with TRBD1. V shed 6 bases and J 4 bases; nucleotides not matched to a gene: 8. Germline-derived CDR1 and CDR2 are MNHEY and SMNVEV (reference sequence). This CDR3 is built from 14 residues. For the CDR3, the DNA is TGTGCCAGCAGACGACAGGGTAATATCTATGGCTACACCTTC. It yields the protein CASRRQGNIYGYTF.

The rearrangement links TRBV7-9 to TRBJ1-2; possible D gene TRBD1, 6 bases. This CDR3 contains 14 residues. CDR1 SEHNR and CDR2 FQNEAQ come from the germline V gene (reference sequence). V shed 5 bases and J shed 3 bases, with 13 bases lying between them. DNA of the CDR3: TGTGCCAGCAGCAGGGGGAGAGAGGACTATGGCTACACCTTC. Amino acids: CASSRGREDYGYTF.

This chain links TRBV10-2 with TRBJ1-1; D is ambiguous. Germline V gene lookup returns CDR1 WSHSY and CDR2 SAAADI. Trimming left V 3 bases short and J 0 bases short, with 14 bases between. This CDR3 is 16 amino acids long. CDR3 region: CASSEEVRVLNTEAFF. In DNA, the CDR3 is TGCGCCAGCAGTGAAGAGGTGAGGGTCTTGAACACTGAAGCTTTCTTT.

CDR3 nucleotide sequence: TGTGCCAGCAGCAAAGGGCTAGCGGGGAACACCGGGGAGCTGTTTTTT. Translated: CASSKGLAGNTGELFF. The chain carries TRBV6-4 and TRBJ2-2; 8 bases match TRBD2. The V segment lost 6 bases and the J segment 1 base; nucleotides outside the gene matches: 7. CDR1 MRHNA and CDR2 SNTAGT come from the germline V gene. The CDR3 extends over 16 amino acids.

This rearrangement joins TRBV7-2 to TRBJ1-2; D ambiguous. V lost 2 bases and J lost 4, with 14 bases in between. The CDR3 runs 15 residues. CDR1 and CDR2 from the germline V gene are SGHTA and FQGNSA. This CDR3 reads CASSLSIQELYGYTF. CDR3 in DNA: TGTGCCAGCAGCTTATCCATCCAAGAACTCTATGGCTACACCTTC.

This clone was recorded only once. This chain uses TRBV19 with TRBJ2-3, with no clear D. This CDR3 contains 15 residues. V dropped 1 base and J dropped 1 base, with 9 bases sitting between them. Per germline, CDR1 LNHDA and CDR2 SQIVND (reference sequence). The CDR3 here is CASSIGVRGTDTQYF. In DNA form, the CDR3 reads TGTGCCAGTAGTATAGGAGTCCGGGGCACAGATACGCAGTATTTT.

This clone was observed a few times. The gene calls are TRBV7-8 and TRBJ2-2; a possible D gene is TRBD1 (5 bases). The CDR3 is 15 residues long. The germline V gene has CDR1 SGHVS and CDR2 FQNEAQ. The germline V and J ends were trimmed by 3 bases and 0 bases, with 8 bases remaining between them. This chain's CDR3 is CASSLDTANTGELFF. DNA of the CDR3: TGTGCCAGCAGCTTGGACACCGCGAACACCGGGGAGCTGTTTTTT.

The chain combines TRBV7-2 with TRBJ1-2, with 7 positions matching TRBD1. The CDR3 loop spans 15 amino acids. The J segment lost 8 bases and the V segment lost 5 bases, leaving 14 bases of the junction unmatched. The germline gives CDR1 SGHTA, CDR2 FQGNSA. Here the CDR3 DNA reads TGTGCCAGCAGCCCAGGGACAGCTCCAATATGGGGCTACACCTTC. This codes for CASSPGTAPIWGYTF. Using reference TRBV7-2 and TRBJ1-2 for the parts outside the CDR3, the full variable domain is GAGVSQSPSNKVTEKGKDVELRCDPISGHTALYWYRQSLGQGLEFLIYFQGNSAPDKSGLPSDRFSAERTGGSVSTLTIQRTQQEDSAVYLCASSPGTAPIWGYTFGSGTRLTVV.

The J gene is TRBJ1-1, the V gene TRBV5-6; no clear D. Per the germline V gene, CDR1 is SGHDT and CDR2 is YYEEEE. The CDR3 is 15 residues long. The V end was cut by 6 bases, the J end by 0 bases, with 15 bases between. CDR3 region: CASTPRRFLNTEAFF. The CDR3 DNA follows: TGTGCCAGCACCCCGCGCCGGTTTTTGAACACTGAAGCTTTCTTT.

This clone was counted once. The chain links TRBV6-1 to TRBJ1-2; D is unresolved. This CDR3 region has 14 residues. Germline CDR1 MNHNS, CDR2 SASEGT. V gave up 3 bases and J gave up 3 bases, with 11 bases separating them. CDR3 loop: CASSDPGGDYGYTF. The CDR3 DNA sequence: TGTGCCAGCAGTGACCCGGGCGGGGACTATGGCTACACCTTC.